This T cell receptor beta chain came from a study of cytomegalovirus exposure and HLA in healthy donors. CDR3 length equals 15 residues. The germline V gene encodes CDR1 SGHRS and CDR2 YFSETQ. V gave up 4 bases and J gave up 4 bases; unmatched junction bases: 6. Concerning this clone: No antigen is known for it.

A multiplex PCR was run with 60 Vbeta primers and 13 Jbeta primers. Original processing methods: There were around 77 million unique TCR beta chains by a later count, and some 12 million of them were shared. Sequencing was performed with immunoSEQ multiplex PCR; in TCRdb, only in-frame clones are kept and a portion is missing. V and J calls plus clone size are reproduced from that table; the DNA served to infer D and trimming. This listing includes about 160,000 clones. General study results and limits: A later analysis showed HLA-associated TCR beta chains outstripping equally common others in clonal expansion. Serostatus for CMV was the only available immune exposure information.

Those who donated were healthy bone marrow donors. The sequenced sample consisted of PBMCs. The receptor was isolated from a woman aged 55-69 years in good health and CMV-seronegative. The gene calls are TRBV5-1 and TRBJ2-1; 9 positions agree with TRBD1. The CDR3 DNA reads as TGCGCCAGCAGCCCACAGGGGGCAGAGTACAATGAGCAGTTCTTC. Translated, it gives CASSPQGAEYNEQFF.